This T cell receptor beta chain was captured in a study of shared T cell receptors in the human thymus. Profiled with immunoSEQ multiplex PCR; TCRdb holds only in-frame clones, not every one. The sample has 500,000 to 750,000 clones; approximately 87% are singletons. This sample also appeared in a second study, on human thymus T cells. That work contributes: Thymus was obtained from resections taken during corrective heart surgery.

This clonotype was obtained from a boy in the first two years of life with a congenital heart defect. Sequencing was performed on thymocytes.

The CDR3 region is CASSRSGRAGGANVLTF. The CDR3 DNA is TGCGCCAGCAGCCGTAGCGGGAGGGCCGGTGGGGCCAACGTCCTGACTTTC. The chain combines TRBV5-1 with TRBJ2-6; TRBD2 agrees at 11 bases. Trimming at V came to 4 bases and at J to 3 bases, leaving 6 bases not matched to a gene. Germline V lookup: CDR1 SGHRS, CDR2 YFSETQ. The CDR3 spans 17 residues.